These 14 T cell receptor beta chains originate from one sample sequenced in a study of T cell changes during pregnancy in multiple sclerosis. Profiling relied on immunoSEQ multiplex PCR, and the TCRdb table lists in-frame clones only, not all of them. The sample records more than 90,000 clones, approximately 91% being singletons. The sample was peripheral blood, taken in the second trimester of pregnancy. All receptors derive from a female donor with multiple sclerosis, enrolled in a pregnancy study.

The chain recombines TRBV6-5 with TRBJ2-4, with D possibly TRBD2 on 6 matching bases. V lost 6 bases and J 4 bases, leaving 10 bases between the germline ends. Germline loops: CDR1 MNHEY, CDR2 SVGAGI. The CDR3 has 13 residues. In DNA form, the CDR3 reads TGTGCCAGCAGCGGCCTAGCGAAAAACATTCAGTACTTC. This gives the protein CASSGLAKNIQYF.

A few counts support this clone. V and J are TRBV5-4 and TRBJ2-1, with 7 nucleotides matching TRBD1. Unmatched junction bases numbered 11, after V lost 3 bases and J lost 5 bases. Per germline, CDR1 SGHNT and CDR2 YYREEE (reference sequence). CDR3 length: 16 amino acids. The CDR3 region is CASSSTKGAVDNEQFF. CDR3 nucleotide sequence: TGTGCCAGCAGCTCCACAAAGGGGGCCGTGGACAATGAGCAGTTCTTC.

The chain has TRBV28 and TRBJ1-2; 8 bases fit TRBD1. The junction had 3 bases not matched to a gene; V was cut back by 2 bases and J by 4 bases. The V gene's germline CDR1 is MDHEN and CDR2 SYDVKM. The CDR3 is 14 residues long. The CDR3: CASSLGDRGYGYTF. Written as DNA, the CDR3 is TGTGCCAGCAGTTTAGGAGACAGGGGCTATGGCTACACCTTC.

V gene TRBV5-8 combines with J gene TRBJ2-5; D gene uncertain. The CDR3 has 13 amino acids. V was pared by 1 base and J by 7 bases, with 11 bases between. CDR1 is SGHTS, CDR2 YDEGEE, per germline. The DNA for the CDR3 is TGTGCCAGCAGCTTGACCGGGTTAGGGACCCAGTACTTC. Encoded protein: CASSLTGLGTQYF.

The CDR3 DNA follows: TGTGCCAGCAGCTTAGGAGGACAGACCTTCTCTGGAAACACCATATATTTT. It yields the protein CASSLGGQTFSGNTIYF. The V and J genes are TRBV7-9 and TRBJ1-3; D is possibly TRBD1 (6 bases). Per germline, CDR1 SEHNR and CDR2 FQNEAQ (reference sequence). Deletions cut 1 base from V and 0 bases from J, with 13 bases between. CDR3 length: 17 amino acids.

V and J are TRBV14 and TRBJ1-2; TRBD1 matches 9 bases. The CDR3 has 15 amino acids. Germline trimming cut 4 bases from V and 4 bases from J; bases unmatched to any gene: 7. CDR1 and CDR2 from the germline V gene are SGHDN and FVKESK. CDR3 DNA: TGTGCCAGCAGCCTTTCCGGGACAGGGTTCTATGGCTACACCTTC. Translated, it gives CASSLSGTGFYGYTF.

This rearrangement joins TRBV7-2 to TRBJ1-1; D unresolved. CDR3 length equals 13 residues. V was trimmed by 2 bases and J by 8 bases, leaving 12 bases between them. The germline V gene has CDR1 SGHTA and CDR2 FQGNSA. As DNA, the CDR3 is TGTGCCAGCAGCTTAAAGGCGGGCAACGAAGCTTTCTTT. It is translated as CASSLKAGNEAFF.

The CDR3 loop reads CASIAGGRIYNEQFF. In DNA, the CDR3 is TGTGCCAGCATAGCGGGAGGGCGGATATACAATGAGCAGTTCTTC. The gene calls are TRBV2 and TRBJ2-1, with 11 positions matching TRBD2. Unmatched junction bases numbered 6, after V lost 7 bases and J lost 4 bases. This CDR3 is built from 15 residues. The V gene's germline CDR1 is SNHLY and CDR2 FYNNEI.

The chain links TRBV9 to TRBJ2-1; 9 positions agree with TRBD2. The CDR3 has 15 amino acids. Germline assignment: CDR1 SGDLS and CDR2 YYNGEE. V lost 0 bases to trimming and J lost 5 bases; unmatched junction nucleotides: 3. The CDR3 DNA reads as TGTGCCAGCAGCGTAGAGACTAGCGGAAACAATGAGCAGTTCTTC. Its translation is CASSVETSGNNEQFF. The variable domain in full, completed from reference TRBV9 and TRBJ2-1, reads DSGVTQTPKHLITATGQRVTLRCSPRSGDLSVYWYQQSLDQGLQFLIQYYNGEERAKGNILERFSAQQFPDLHSELNLSSLELGDSALYFCASSVETSGNNEQFFGPGTRLTVL.

V gene TRBV7-9 combines with J gene TRBJ2-1, with D maybe TRBD1 (5 bases). The germline gives CDR1 SEHNR, CDR2 FQNEAQ (reference sequence). This CDR3 has 16 residues. Trimming pared 5 bases from V and 8 bases from J, leaving 22 bases between. CDR3 loop: CASSGRTPTQVDEQFF. As DNA, the CDR3 is TGTGCCAGCAGCGGACGAACCCCCACACAGGTGGATGAGCAGTTCTTC.

The chain recombines TRBV19 with TRBJ2-3; D call uncertain. This CDR3 is built from 14 residues. V was cut by 3 bases and J by 2 bases, with 9 bases left in between. Germline lookup yields CDR1 LNHDA and CDR2 SQIVND (reference sequence). The CDR3 DNA reads TGTGCCAGTAGTATTGGCGGCTACACAGATACGCAGTATTTT. Its protein is CASSIGGYTDTQYF.

The V and J genes are TRBV19 and TRBJ1-2; D is undetermined. CDR3 size: 14 residues. V lost 5 bases and J 4 bases, leaving 14 bases between the germline ends. CDR1 and CDR2 from the germline V gene are LNHDA and SQIVND (reference sequence). As DNA, the CDR3 is TGTGCCAGTAGTTCCCTCCAGTCCCGCTATGGCTACACCTTC. Translation gives CASSSLQSRYGYTF.

This rearrangement joins TRBV19 to TRBJ2-3; TRBD1 aligns across 7 bases. The trim removed 4 bases at V and 4 bases at J, leaving 5 bases unmatched. From germline, CDR1 is LNHDA and CDR2 SQIVND (reference sequence). The CDR3 covers 14 residues. CDR3 sequence reads: CASSKDRLPDTQYF. The CDR3 DNA reads TGTGCCAGTAGTAAGGACAGGCTCCCAGATACGCAGTATTTT.

This clone was counted once. The chain combines TRBV5-4 with TRBJ2-1, with 7 bases aligning to TRBD1. In germline, CDR1 is SGHNT, CDR2 YYREEE (reference sequence). After removal of 5 bases from V and 2 bases from J, the junction contained 4 bases not matched to a gene. The CDR3 extends over 14 amino acids. The CDR3 DNA is TGTGCCAGCAGAAGTAGGGGGCCCTACAATGAGCAGTTCTTC. Protein sequence: CASRSRGPYNEQFF.